This T cell receptor beta chain was obtained from a study of beta chain features in type 1 diabetes. Study overall: Healthy donors and patients had similar age, gender and cell yields.

This clone was observed a handful of times. The CDR3 runs 10 residues. Trimming left V 4 bases short and J 11 bases short, with 11 bases between. Looked up from germline, CDR1 is SQVTM and CDR2 is ANQGSEA. Every isolated RNA sample was fully reverse transcribed, so sequencing captured expressed TCRB transcripts. The table came from immunoSEQ multiplex PCR; TCRdb's copy has only in-frame clones and leaves some out. The sample shows around 350,000 clones, over 10% of them seen only once. The chain combines TRBV29-1 with TRBJ1-1, with D possibly matching TRBD1 (5 bases). The specimen sequenced was naive CD4+ T cells from blood. This clonotype was obtained from a man between 18 and 29 years old in good health. Written as DNA, the CDR3 is TGCAGCGTTGTACACAGGCGGGCTTTCTTT. It is translated as CSVVHRRAFF. Full variable domain (outside the CDR3, taken from reference TRBV29-1 and TRBJ1-1): SAVISQKPSRDICQRGTSLTIQCQVDSQVTMMFWYRQQPGQSLTLIATANQGSEATYESGFVIDKFPISRPNLTFSTLTVSNMSPEDSSIYLCSVVHRRAFFGQGTRLTVV.